The present entry profiles one TCR beta chain with its context. PCR was performed using 60 Vbeta and 13 Jbeta primers. Libraries were prepared by immunoSEQ multiplex PCR; TCRdb keeps only in-frame clonotypes and omits some of them. Counted here are over 100,000 clones, just over 65% occurring once; the ten biggest clones make up more than 1.5%. The data derive from a study of cytomegalovirus exposure and HLA in healthy donors. CDR1 SNHLY and CDR2 FYNNEI come from the germline V gene. Trimming took 4 bases from V and 8 from J; bases not matched to a gene: 10. This CDR3 region has 15 residues. The material sequenced was PBMCs. The chain couples TRBV2 to TRBJ1-2, with TRBD1 identical over 10 bases. This clonotype was obtained from a man aged 18 to 35 in good health and CMV-seronegative. This CDR3 is CASSGGGQGLRGYTF. As DNA, the CDR3 is TGTGCCAGCAGTGGGGGGGGACAGGGGTTGAGAGGCTACACCTTC.